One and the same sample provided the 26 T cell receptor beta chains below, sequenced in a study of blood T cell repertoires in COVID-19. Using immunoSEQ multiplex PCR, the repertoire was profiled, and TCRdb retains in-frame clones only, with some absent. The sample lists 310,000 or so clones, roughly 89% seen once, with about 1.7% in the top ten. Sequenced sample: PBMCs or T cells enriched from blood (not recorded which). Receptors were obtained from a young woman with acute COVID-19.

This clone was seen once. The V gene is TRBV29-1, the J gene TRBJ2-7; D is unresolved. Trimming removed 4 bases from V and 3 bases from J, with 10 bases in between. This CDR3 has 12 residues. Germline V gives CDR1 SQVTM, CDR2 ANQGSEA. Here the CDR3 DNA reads TGCAGCGTTGCCGACACAGTCTACGAGCAGTACTTC. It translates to CSVADTVYEQYF.

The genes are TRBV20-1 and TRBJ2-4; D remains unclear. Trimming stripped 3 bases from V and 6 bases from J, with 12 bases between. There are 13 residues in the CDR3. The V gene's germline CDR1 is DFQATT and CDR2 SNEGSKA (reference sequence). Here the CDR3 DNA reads TGCAGTGCTAGTGCCCGGCTAGGAAACATTCAGTACTTC. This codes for CSASARLGNIQYF.

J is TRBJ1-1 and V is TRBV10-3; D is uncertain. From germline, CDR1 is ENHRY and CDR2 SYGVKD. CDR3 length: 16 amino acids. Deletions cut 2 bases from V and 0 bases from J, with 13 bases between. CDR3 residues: CAISETEVSVNTEAFF. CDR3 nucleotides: TGTGCCATCAGTGAGACGGAGGTTTCGGTGAACACTGAAGCTTTCTTT.

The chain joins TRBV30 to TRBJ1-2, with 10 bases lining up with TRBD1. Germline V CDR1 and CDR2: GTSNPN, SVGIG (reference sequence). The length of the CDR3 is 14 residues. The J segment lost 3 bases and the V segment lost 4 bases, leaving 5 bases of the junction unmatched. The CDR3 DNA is TGTGCCTGGACCCGACAGGGGGCGGACTATGGCTACACCTTC. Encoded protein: CAWTRQGADYGYTF.

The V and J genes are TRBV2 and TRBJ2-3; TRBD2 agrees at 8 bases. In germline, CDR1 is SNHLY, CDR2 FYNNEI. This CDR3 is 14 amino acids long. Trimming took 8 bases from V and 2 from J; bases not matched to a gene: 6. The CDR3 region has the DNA TGTGCCAGCTCTCGGACTAGCCTCACAGATACGCAGTATTTT. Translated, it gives CASSRTSLTDTQYF.

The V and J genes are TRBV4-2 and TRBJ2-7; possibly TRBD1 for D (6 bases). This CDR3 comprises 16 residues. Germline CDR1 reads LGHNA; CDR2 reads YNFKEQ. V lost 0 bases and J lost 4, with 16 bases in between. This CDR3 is CASSQDSFAGEYEQYF. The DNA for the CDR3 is TGTGCCAGCAGCCAAGATAGTTTCGCAGGGGAGTACGAGCAGTACTTC.

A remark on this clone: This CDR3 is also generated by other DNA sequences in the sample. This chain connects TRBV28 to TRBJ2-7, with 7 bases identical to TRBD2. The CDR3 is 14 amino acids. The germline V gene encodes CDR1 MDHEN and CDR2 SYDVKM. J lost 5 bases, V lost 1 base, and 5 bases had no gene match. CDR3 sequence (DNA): TGTGCCAGCAGTTTATCCGGCGGGAGTCACGAGCAGTACTTC. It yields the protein CASSLSGGSHEQYF. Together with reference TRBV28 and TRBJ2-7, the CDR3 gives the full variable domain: DVKVTQSSRYLVKRTGEKVFLECVQDMDHENMFWYRQDPGLGLRLIYFSYDVKMKEKGDIPEGYSVSREKKERFSLILESASTNQTSMYLCASSLSGGSHEQYFGPGTRLTVT.

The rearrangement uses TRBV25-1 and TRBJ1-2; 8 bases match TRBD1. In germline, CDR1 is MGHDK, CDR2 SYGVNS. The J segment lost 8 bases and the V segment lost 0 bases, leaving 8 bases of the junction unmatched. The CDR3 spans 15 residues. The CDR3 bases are TGTGCCAGCAGTGAATATGGGGCGGACAGGGACGGCTACACCTTC. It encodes CASSEYGADRDGYTF.

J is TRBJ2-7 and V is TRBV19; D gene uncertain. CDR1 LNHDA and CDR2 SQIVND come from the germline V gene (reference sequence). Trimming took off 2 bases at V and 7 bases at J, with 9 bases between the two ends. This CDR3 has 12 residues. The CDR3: CASSIRPGEQYF. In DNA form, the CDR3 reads TGTGCCAGTAGTATACGACCCGGGGAGCAGTACTTC.

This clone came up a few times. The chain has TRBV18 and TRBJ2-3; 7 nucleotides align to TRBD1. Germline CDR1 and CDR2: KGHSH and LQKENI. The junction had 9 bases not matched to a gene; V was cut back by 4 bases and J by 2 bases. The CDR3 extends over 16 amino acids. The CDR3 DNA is TGTGCCAGCTCACGAACGCCGGGACAGATCACAGATACGCAGTATTTT. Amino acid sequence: CASSRTPGQITDTQYF.

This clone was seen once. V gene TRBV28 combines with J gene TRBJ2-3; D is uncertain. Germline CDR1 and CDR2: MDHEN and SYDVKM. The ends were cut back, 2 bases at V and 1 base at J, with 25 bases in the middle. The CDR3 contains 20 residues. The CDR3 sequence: CASSLVNSWVPREGTDTQYF. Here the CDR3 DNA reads TGTGCCAGCAGTTTAGTGAATAGTTGGGTTCCCCGTGAGGGCACAGATACGCAGTATTTT.

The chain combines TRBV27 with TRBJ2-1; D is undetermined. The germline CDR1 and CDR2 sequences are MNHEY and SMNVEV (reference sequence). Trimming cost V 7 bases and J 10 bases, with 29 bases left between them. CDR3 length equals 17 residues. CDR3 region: CASKNRSTVVKPPEQFF. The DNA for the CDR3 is TGTGCCAGCAAAAATCGGTCTACAGTGGTTAAGCCCCCAGAGCAGTTCTTC.

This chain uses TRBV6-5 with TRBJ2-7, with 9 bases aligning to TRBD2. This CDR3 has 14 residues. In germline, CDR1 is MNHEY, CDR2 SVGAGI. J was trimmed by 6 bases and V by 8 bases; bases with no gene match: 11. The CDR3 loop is CASSGSGRFFEQYF. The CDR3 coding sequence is TGTGCCAGCTCCGGGAGCGGGAGGTTCTTCGAGCAGTACTTC.

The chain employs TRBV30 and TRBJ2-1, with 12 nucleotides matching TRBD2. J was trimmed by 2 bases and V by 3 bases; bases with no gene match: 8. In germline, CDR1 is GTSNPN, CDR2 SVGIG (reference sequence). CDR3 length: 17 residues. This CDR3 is CAWRTNGLAGTYNEQFF. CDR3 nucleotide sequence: TGTGCCTGGAGGACTAATGGACTAGCGGGGACCTACAATGAGCAGTTCTTC.

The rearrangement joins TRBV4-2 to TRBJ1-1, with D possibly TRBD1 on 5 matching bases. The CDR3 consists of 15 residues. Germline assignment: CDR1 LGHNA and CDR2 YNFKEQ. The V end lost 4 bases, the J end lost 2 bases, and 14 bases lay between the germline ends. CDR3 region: CASSRSHQGNTEAFF. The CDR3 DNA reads TGTGCCAGCAGCCGATCCCACCAGGGAAACACTGAAGCTTTCTTT.

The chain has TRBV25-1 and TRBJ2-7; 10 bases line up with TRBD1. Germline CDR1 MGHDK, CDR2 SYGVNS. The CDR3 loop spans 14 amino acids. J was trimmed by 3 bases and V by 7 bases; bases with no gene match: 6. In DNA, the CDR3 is TGTGCCAGCACTGGGACAGGGGCTATCTACGAGCAGTACTTC. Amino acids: CASTGTGAIYEQYF.

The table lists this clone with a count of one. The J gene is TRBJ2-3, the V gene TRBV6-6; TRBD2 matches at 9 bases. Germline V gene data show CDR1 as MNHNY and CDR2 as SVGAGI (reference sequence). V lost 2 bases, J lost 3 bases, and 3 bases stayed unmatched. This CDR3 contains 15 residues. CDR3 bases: TGTGCCAGCAGTTACGTAGCGGGAGAGACAGATACGCAGTATTTT. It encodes CASSYVAGETDTQYF.

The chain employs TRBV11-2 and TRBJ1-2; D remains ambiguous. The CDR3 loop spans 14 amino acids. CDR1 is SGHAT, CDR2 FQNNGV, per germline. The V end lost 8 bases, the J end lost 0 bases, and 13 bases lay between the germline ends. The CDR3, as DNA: TGTGCCAGCTCTAAATCATACGCTAACTATGGCTACACCTTC. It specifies CASSKSYANYGYTF.

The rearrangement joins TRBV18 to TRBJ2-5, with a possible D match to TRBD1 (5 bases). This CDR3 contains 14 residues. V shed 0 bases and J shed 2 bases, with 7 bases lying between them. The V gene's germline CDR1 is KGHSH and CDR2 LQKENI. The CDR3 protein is CASSPPDRQETQYF. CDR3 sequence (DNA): TGTGCCAGCTCACCACCCGACAGACAAGAGACCCAGTACTTC.

In DNA, the CDR3 is TGTGCCAGTACGGGGAGAACTGAAGCTTTCTTT. Amino acid sequence: CASTGRTEAFF. The chain employs TRBV28 and TRBJ1-1; D is ambiguous. V lost 9 bases and J 5 bases, leaving 10 bases between the germline ends. This CDR3 is built from 11 residues. Germline loops: CDR1 MDHEN, CDR2 SYDVKM.

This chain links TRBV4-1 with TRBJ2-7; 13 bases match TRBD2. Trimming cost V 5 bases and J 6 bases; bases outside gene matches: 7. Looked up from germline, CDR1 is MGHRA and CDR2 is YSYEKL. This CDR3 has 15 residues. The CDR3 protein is CASSWGLAGRGEQYF. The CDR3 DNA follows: TGCGCCAGCAGCTGGGGACTAGCGGGAAGGGGCGAGCAGTACTTC.

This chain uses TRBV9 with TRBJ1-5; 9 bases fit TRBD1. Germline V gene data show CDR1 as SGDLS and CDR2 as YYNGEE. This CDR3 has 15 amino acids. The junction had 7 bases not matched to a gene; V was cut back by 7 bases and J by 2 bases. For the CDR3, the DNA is TGTGCCAGCGGGGACAGGGAGGAGCGCAATCAGCCCCAGCATTTT. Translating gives CASGDREERNQPQHF.

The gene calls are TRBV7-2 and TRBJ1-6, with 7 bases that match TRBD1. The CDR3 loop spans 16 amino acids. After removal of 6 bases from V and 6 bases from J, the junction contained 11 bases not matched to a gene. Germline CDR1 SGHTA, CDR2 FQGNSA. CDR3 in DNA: TGTGCCAGCAGGCTAGAGGGGGCGAGGAGTAATTCACCCCTCCACTTT. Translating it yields CASRLEGARSNSPLHF.

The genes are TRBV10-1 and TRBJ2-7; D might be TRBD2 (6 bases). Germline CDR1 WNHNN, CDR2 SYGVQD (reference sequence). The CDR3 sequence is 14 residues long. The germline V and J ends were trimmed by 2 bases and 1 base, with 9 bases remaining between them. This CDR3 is CASSEETRSYEQYF. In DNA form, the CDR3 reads TGCGCCAGCAGTGAGGAGACTAGGTCCTACGAGCAGTACTTC.

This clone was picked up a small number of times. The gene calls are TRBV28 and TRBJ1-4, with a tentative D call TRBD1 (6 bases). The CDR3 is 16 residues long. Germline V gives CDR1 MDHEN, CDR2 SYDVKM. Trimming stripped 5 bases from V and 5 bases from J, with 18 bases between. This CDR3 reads CASSPPPTGINEKLFF. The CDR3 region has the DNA TGTGCCAGCAGTCCACCACCGACAGGAATAAATGAAAAACTGTTTTTT.

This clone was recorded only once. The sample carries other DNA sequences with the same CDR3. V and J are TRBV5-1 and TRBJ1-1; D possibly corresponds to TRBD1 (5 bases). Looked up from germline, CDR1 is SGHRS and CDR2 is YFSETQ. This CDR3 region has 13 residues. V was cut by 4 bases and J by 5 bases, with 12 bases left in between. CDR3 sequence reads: CASSPQVGTEAFF. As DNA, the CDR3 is TGCGCCAGCAGCCCACAGGTCGGGACTGAAGCTTTCTTT.